The present entry profiles one T cell receptor (beta chain) with its context. Method: immunoSEQ multiplex PCR; TCRdb's copy keeps in-frame clones and lacks some. The data show 250,000 to 300,000 clones, with around 85% seen just once and approximately 5.1% held by the top ten. This entry comes from a study of blood T cell repertoires in COVID-19. Study information: Some COVID-19 samples were acute and others convalescent; all came from the United States, Italy and Spain.

CDR3 length equals 12 residues. CDR1 is KGHSH, CDR2 LQKENI, per germline. V lost 3 bases and J 7 bases, leaving 10 bases between the germline ends. The genes are TRBV18 and TRBJ2-7; maybe TRBD1 (5 bases). This receptor was identified in a man between 45 and 60 years old with active or convalescent COVID-19. The sequencing sample was made of peripheral blood. The CDR3 DNA sequence: TGTGCCAGCTCACCCCTCCCAGGGGAGCAGTACTTC. Translation: CASSPLPGEQYF.